These T cell receptor beta chains were read from a single sample in a study of spatial heterogeneity in lung cancer. Using its own MiXCR run on the 5' RACE reads, TCRdb lists one record per CDR3 protein. This sample carries 6,000 to 8,000 distinct CDR3 sequences, around 21% of them seen once, and the ten largest clones take roughly 18%. The input for sequencing was PBMCs, taken at surgery. All receptors come from a female donor with early-stage non-small cell lung cancer. The CDR3 runs from the conserved cysteine through the conserved F or W. A D gene is named only where the DNA matches it firmly. Some rows mark clone size as missing; the rest say once, few, many or name a class of expanded clone.

TRBV5-1,TRBJ2-5,medium-sized,NA,CASCMGYGGTQYF,TGCGCCAGCTGCATGGGGTACGGGGGGACCCAGTACTTC
TRBV7-6,TRBJ1-1,many,NA,CASSPLTMNTEAFF,TGTGCCAGCAGCCCGCTGACCATGAACACTGAAGCTTTCTTT
TRBV7-2,TRBJ2-7,NA,TRBD1,CASSLSGQGVYEQYF,TGTGCCAGCAGCTTATCGGGACAGGGGGTTTACGAGCAGTACTTC
TRBV2,TRBJ2-3,NA,NA,CASSQTPGLSYYTQYF,TGTGCCAGCAGCCAAACGCCGGGACTTTCCTACTATACGCAGTATTTT
TRBV20-1,TRBJ2-3,medium-sized,TRBD1,CSVQVDRVTDTQYF,TGCAGTGTTCAAGTGGACAGGGTAACAGATACGCAGTATTTT
TRBV11-2,TRBJ2-3,medium-sized,NA,CASSLDPRDGGAQYF,TGTGCCAGCAGCTTGGATCCACGAGACGGGGGTGCGCAGTATTTT
TRBV9,TRBJ1-2,NA,TRBD1,CASSVDPGQGNGYTF,TGTGCCAGCAGCGTAGACCCGGGACAGGGGAACGGCTACACCTTC
TRBV5-1,TRBJ1-6,many,NA,CASSPRAGANSPLHF,TGCGCCAGCAGCCCCAGGGCAGGGGCAAATTCACCCCTCCACTTT
TRBV5-4,TRBJ1-4,many,NA,CASSEAGTPNEKLFF,TGTGCCAGCAGCGAAGCAGGGACGCCCAATGAAAAACTGTTTTTT
TRBV20-1,TRBJ1-6,NA,NA,CSARDGTANSPLHF,TGCAGTGCTAGGGACGGGACGGCAAATTCACCCCTCCACTTT
TRBV4-1,TRBJ2-2,medium-sized,NA,CASSQGLSVGELFF,TGCGCCAGCAGCCAAGGTCTTAGCGTGGGGGAGCTGTTTTTT
TRBV27,TRBJ2-7,few,TRBD1,CASSLTGGYEQYF,TGTGCCAGCAGTCTGACAGGGGGCTACGAGCAGTACTTC
TRBV29-1,TRBJ2-5,few,TRBD1,CSARTGRRETQYF,TGCAGCGCCCGGACAGGGCGAAGGGAGACCCAGTACTTC
TRBV11-2,TRBJ1-1,medium-sized,NA,CASSLALQGRGTEAFF,TGTGCCAGCAGCTTAGCCCTACAGGGCAGGGGAACTGAAGCTTTCTTT
TRBV20-1,TRBJ1-5,many,NA,CSAKGVLDGQPQHF,TGCAGTGCTAAGGGGGTTCTCGACGGTCAGCCCCAGCATTTT
TRBV5-1,TRBJ2-3,NA,TRBD1,CASSSGPRGRENTDTQYF,TGCGCCAGCAGCTCAGGACCCAGGGGGAGAGAAAACACAGATACGCAGTATTTT
TRBV4-1,TRBJ2-5,many,TRBD2,CASSQSTSGGKETQYF,TGCGCCAGCAGCCAATCGACTAGCGGGGGTAAAGAGACCCAGTACTTC
TRBV28,TRBJ1-2,few,NA,CASSLRPLPYGYTF,TGTGCCAGCAGTTTACGGCCCTTACCCTATGGCTACACCTTC
TRBV7-8,TRBJ2-1,NA,NA,CASSLAGRYNEQFF,TGTGCCAGCAGCTTAGCGGGGCGATACAATGAGCAGTTCTTC
TRBV9,TRBJ2-2,once,TRBD1,CASSVRTGNTGELFF,TGTGCCAGCAGCGTTCGGACAGGGAACACCGGGGAGCTGTTTTTT
TRBV7-7,TRBJ2-1,medium-sized,TRBD2,CASSLGGTSPAYNEQFF,TGTGCTAGCAGCCTAGGGGGGACTAGCCCCGCATACAATGAGCAGTTCTTC
TRBV2,TRBJ2-7,medium-sized,NA,CASTRAPSYEQYF,TGTGCCAGCACCCGGGCCCCTTCCTACGAGCAGTACTTC
TRBV20-1,TRBJ1-2,many,NA,CSAERGTGDFDANGYTF,TGCAGTGCGGAAAGAGGAACCGGGGACTTTGATGCGAATGGCTACACCTTC
TRBV24-1,TRBJ2-1,once,TRBD2,CATSDLSGRRENEQFF,TGTGCCACCAGTGATTTGAGCGGGAGGAGGGAAAATGAGCAGTTCTTC
TRBV19,TRBJ2-6,many,NA,CATSSGTPDSGANVLTF,TGTGCCACATCATCCGGGACACCTGACTCTGGGGCCAACGTCCTGACTTTC
TRBV7-9,TRBJ2-1,many,NA,CASSPTGMAYNEQFF,TGTGCCAGCAGCCCCACAGGAATGGCCTACAATGAGCAGTTCTTC
TRBV7-9,TRBJ2-7,many,TRBD1,CASSPARTGKRPRYF,TGTGCCAGCAGCCCCGCCCGGACAGGAAAGAGACCTAGGTACTTC
TRBV9,TRBJ1-1,medium-sized,NA,CASSVGDPAVAFF,TGTGCCAGCAGCGTAGGGGACCCCGCAGTGGCTTTCTTT
TRBV7-9,TRBJ2-1,NA,NA,CASSPTELPYNEQFF,TGTGCCAGCAGCCCGACAGAGCTACCTTACAATGAGCAGTTCTTC
TRBV7-9,TRBJ1-1,medium-sized,NA,CASSFKGMDTEAFF,TGTGCCAGCAGCTTCAAGGGGATGGACACTGAAGCTTTCTTT
TRBV6-1,TRBJ2-1,medium-sized,NA,CASSPDRYNEQFF,TGTGCCAGCAGTCCGGACAGATACAATGAGCAGTTCTTC
TRBV12-3/TRBV12-4,TRBJ2-2,NA,NA,CATSDGWGTGELFF,TGTGCCACCAGTGATGGGTGGGGCACCGGGGAGCTGTTTTTT
TRBV7-2,TRBJ1-5,NA,NA,CASSMTRTADQPQHF,TGTGCCAGCAGTATGACCAGGACGGCAGATCAGCCCCAGCATTTT
TRBV12-3/TRBV12-4,TRBJ1-1,few,NA,CASSPDGLRAFF,TGTGCCAGCAGTCCGGATGGGCTTCGAGCTTTCTTT